The entry that follows covers one TCR beta chain sequence. Its antigen is not known. This entry belongs to a study of CD8 T cells in Susac syndrome. Study-level points and caveats: It was acknowledged in the study that the number of individuals who were included in its TCR sequencing and HLA analysis was relatively small.

The authors reverse transcribed 0.5 to 1 ug RNA with random hexamers. The authors amplified TCR beta CDR3 across 54 Vbeta and 13 Jbeta using immunoSEQ multiplex PCR. One entry per CDR3 protein, called by TCRdb with MiXCR from the immunoSEQ multiplex PCR reads. The table has some 160,000 distinct CDR3 sequences, 95% seen once; the top ten hold 0.15% to 0.2%. There are 16 residues in the CDR3. Germline V gene data show CDR1 as DFQATT and CDR2 as SNEGSKA (reference sequence). Unmatched junction bases numbered 11, after V lost 1 base and J lost 7 bases. High-throughput TCR beta sequencing covered peripheral CD8+ and CD4+ T cells. TEMRA cells were FACS-enriched and CD8+ and CD4+ T cells negatively isolated.

This clonotype was sampled from a human donor with multiple sclerosis. The specimen sequenced was CD8+ T cells from PBMCs. The rearrangement links TRBV20-1 to TRBJ2-1; TRBD2 agrees at 9 bases. This CDR3 is CSARAFRLAAGNEQFF. CDR3 DNA sequence: TGCAGTGCTAGAGCATTTCGACTAGCGGCTGGGAATGAGCAGTTCTTC.